This T cell receptor (beta chain) was found in a study of T cells after somatic rescue of genetic block. The ends lost 4 bases at V and 6 bases at J; junction bases unmatched: 4. The CDR3 runs 14 residues. Germline CDR1 is MRHNA and CDR2 is SNTAGT. The assay was immunoSEQ multiplex PCR, and TCRdb's table has in-frame clones only and misses some. The table records roughly 12,000 clones, around 67% of them present only once. The sequence came from a boy younger than 18. The chain is built from TRBV6-4 and TRBJ2-2, with TRBD1 matching over 8 bases. Sequencing was done on a sample of peripheral blood mononuclear cells (PBMCs). This CDR3 is CASSVTGVAGELFF. Written as DNA, the CDR3 is TGTGCCAGCAGTGTGACAGGGGTGGCCGGGGAGCTGTTTTTT.